The sequence of this T cell receptor (beta chain) was determined in a study of cytomegalovirus exposure and HLA in healthy donors. V lost 5 bases and J lost 3; bases outside the gene matches: 6. CDR3 size: 14 residues. Germline lookup yields CDR1 SGHTA and CDR2 FQGNSA. This clone showed up just a few times. Its antigen is undetermined. Broader study findings: Earlier findings revealed that most TCR beta V segments proved productive either about 87% or about 30% of the time.

The PCR employed 60 Vbeta primers together with 13 Jbeta primers. Libraries were prepared by immunoSEQ multiplex PCR; TCRdb keeps only in-frame clonotypes and omits some of them. The sample holds 180,000 or so clones, around 75% seen once. Material: PBMCs. This chain joins TRBV7-2 and TRBJ2-5; 7 positions match TRBD1. The TCR comes from a female donor in good health and CMV-seronegative. DNA of the CDR3: TGTGCCAGCAGCCCCAACAGGGGAAAAGAGACCCAGTACTTC. Translation: CASSPNRGKETQYF.